The text below deals with one TCR beta chain. These data come from a study of blood T cell repertoires in COVID-19. Profiling relied on immunoSEQ multiplex PCR, and the TCRdb table lists in-frame clones only, not all of them. Of about 32,000 clones in the sample, about 86% were seen once. Sequencing was done on a sample of peripheral blood. This receptor was taken from a woman of 80 years or more with active or convalescent COVID-19.

CDR3 coding DNA: TGCGCCAGCAGCAGCGCCGGGACTAGCGGAGACAATGAGCAGTTCTTC. Amino acid sequence: CASSSAGTSGDNEQFF. The chain combines TRBV5-1 with TRBJ2-1; 11 nucleotides agree with TRBD2. Germline assignment: CDR1 SGHRS and CDR2 YFSETQ. The trim removed 4 bases at V and 5 bases at J, leaving 8 bases unmatched. This CDR3 has 16 amino acids. The full variable domain, with the rest looked up from reference TRBV5-1 and TRBJ2-1, is KAGVTQTPRYLIKTRGQQVTLSCSPISGHRSVSWYQQTPGQGLQFLFEYFSETQRNKGNFPGRFSGRQFSNSRSEMNVSTLELGDSALYLCASSSAGTSGDNEQFFGPGTRLTVL.